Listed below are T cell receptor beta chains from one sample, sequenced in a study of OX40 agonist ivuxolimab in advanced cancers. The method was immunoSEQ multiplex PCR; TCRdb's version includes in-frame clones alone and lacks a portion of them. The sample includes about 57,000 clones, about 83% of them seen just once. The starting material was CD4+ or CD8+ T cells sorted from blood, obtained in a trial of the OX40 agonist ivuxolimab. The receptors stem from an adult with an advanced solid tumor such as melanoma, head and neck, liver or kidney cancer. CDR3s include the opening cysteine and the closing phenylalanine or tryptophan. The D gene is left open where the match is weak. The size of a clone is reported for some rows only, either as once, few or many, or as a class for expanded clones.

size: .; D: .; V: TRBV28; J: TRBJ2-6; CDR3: CASLRRPGSGANVLTF; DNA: TGTGCCAGTTTGAGGAGGCCGGGATCTGGGGCCAACGTCCTGACTTTC
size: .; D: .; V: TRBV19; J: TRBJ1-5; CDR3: CASSVQGGSNQPQHF; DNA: TGTGCCAGTAGTGTCCAGGGTGGTAGCAATCAGCCCCAGCATTTT
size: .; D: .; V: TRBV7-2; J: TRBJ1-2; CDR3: CASSLEGSNYGYTF; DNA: TGTGCCAGCAGCTTAGAGGGCAGTAACTATGGCTACACCTTC
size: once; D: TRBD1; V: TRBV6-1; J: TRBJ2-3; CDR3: CASKLGGRDTQYF; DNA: TGTGCCAGCAAGCTAGGGGGCAGAGATACGCAGTATTTT
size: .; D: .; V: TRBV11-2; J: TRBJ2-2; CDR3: CASSNIGDNTGELFF; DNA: TGTGCCAGCAGCAACATCGGCGACAACACCGGGGAGCTGTTTTTT
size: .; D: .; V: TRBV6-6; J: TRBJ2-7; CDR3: CASSPELYEQYF; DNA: TGTGCCAGCAGTCCCGAACTGTACGAGCAGTACTTC
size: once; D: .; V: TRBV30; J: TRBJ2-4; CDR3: CAWKTRVTKNIQYF; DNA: TGTGCCTGGAAAACCAGGGTGACCAAAAACATTCAGTACTTC
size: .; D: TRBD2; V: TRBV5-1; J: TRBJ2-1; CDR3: CASSLFRGTSGRAVQYNEQFF; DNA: TGCGCCAGCAGCTTGTTTCGTGGGACTAGCGGGAGGGCCGTACAATACAATGAGCAGTTCTTC
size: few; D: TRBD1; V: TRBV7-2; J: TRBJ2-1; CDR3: CASSLQPGQGGNEQFF; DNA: TGTGCCAGCAGCTTACAACCGGGACAGGGGGGCAATGAGCAGTTCTTC
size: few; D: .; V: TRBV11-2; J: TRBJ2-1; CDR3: CASSPRLGQGDEQFF; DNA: TGTGCCAGCAGCCCCCGACTAGGCCAGGGGGATGAGCAGTTCTTC
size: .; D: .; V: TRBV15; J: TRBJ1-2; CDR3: CATSRGAEYGYTF; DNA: TGTGCCACCAGCAGAGGGGCAGAGTATGGCTACACCTTC
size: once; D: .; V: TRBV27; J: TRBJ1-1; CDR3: CASSWGTEAFF; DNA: TGTGCCAGCAGTTGGGGGACTGAAGCTTTCTTT
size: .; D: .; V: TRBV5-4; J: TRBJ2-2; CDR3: CASSPGGTGELFF; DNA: TGTGCCAGCAGCCCCGGGGGCACCGGGGAGCTGTTTTTT
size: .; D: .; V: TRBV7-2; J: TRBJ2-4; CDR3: CASSLGSLNIQYF; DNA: TGTGCCAGCAGCTTAGGGTCTTTGAACATTCAGTACTTC
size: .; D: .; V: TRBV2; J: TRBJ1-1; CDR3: CASTKPPGVGTEAFF; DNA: TGTGCCAGCACCAAACCCCCCGGGGTAGGCACTGAAGCTTTCTTT
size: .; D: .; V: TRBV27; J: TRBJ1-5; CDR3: CASRDRGDRSNQPQHF; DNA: TGTGCCAGCAGAGACCGGGGTGATCGGAGCAATCAGCCCCAGCATTTT
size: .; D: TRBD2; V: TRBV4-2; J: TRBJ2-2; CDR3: CASSFGLAGPTGELFF; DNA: TGTGCCAGCAGCTTCGGACTAGCGGGACCCACCGGGGAGCTGTTTTTT
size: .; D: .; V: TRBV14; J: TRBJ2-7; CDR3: CASSQVRQPSYEQYF; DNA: TGTGCCAGCAGCCAAGTACGACAGCCCTCCTACGAGCAGTACTTC
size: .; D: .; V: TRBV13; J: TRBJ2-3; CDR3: CASSFVWGTDTQYF; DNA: TGTGCCAGCAGCTTCGTGTGGGGCACAGATACGCAGTATTTT
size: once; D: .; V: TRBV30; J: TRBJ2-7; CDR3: CAWSVRDYEQYF; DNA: TGTGCCTGGAGTGTACGGGATTACGAGCAGTACTTC
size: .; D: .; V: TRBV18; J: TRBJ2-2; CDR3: CASSPEGFNTGELFF; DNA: TGTGCCAGCTCACCAGAAGGGTTTAACACCGGGGAGCTGTTTTTT
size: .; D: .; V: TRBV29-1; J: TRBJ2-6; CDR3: CSVGCLGPGANVLTF; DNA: TGCAGCGTTGGATGCCTGGGTCCCGGGGCCAACGTCCTGACTTTC
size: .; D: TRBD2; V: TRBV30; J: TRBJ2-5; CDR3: CAWKGSGRGRAQYF; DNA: TGTGCCTGGAAGGGTAGCGGGAGGGGAAGGGCCCAGTACTTC
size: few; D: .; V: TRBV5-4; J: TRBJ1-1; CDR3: CAISRGNTEAFF; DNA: TGTGCTATATCCCGGGGGAACACTGAAGCTTTCTTT
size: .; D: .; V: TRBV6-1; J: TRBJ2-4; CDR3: CASSEASVYIQYF; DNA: TGTGCCAGCAGTGAAGCGAGTGTGTATATTCAGTACTTC
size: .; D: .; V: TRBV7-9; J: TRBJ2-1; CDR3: CASSLGLAYNEQFF; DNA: TGTGCCAGCAGCTTAGGACTAGCCTACAATGAGCAGTTCTTC
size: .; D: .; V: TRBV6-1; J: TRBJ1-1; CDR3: CASGTSINTEAFF; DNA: TGTGCCAGCGGAACCTCGATCAACACTGAAGCTTTCTTT
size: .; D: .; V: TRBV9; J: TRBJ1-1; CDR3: CASSVAPEAEAFF; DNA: TGTGCCAGCAGCGTAGCCCCTGAGGCTGAAGCTTTCTTT
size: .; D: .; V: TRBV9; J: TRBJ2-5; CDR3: CASSVAGAETQYF; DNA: TGTGCCAGCAGCGTAGCAGGGGCAGAGACCCAGTACTTC
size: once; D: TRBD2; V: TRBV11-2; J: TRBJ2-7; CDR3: CASSLDLAGRGEQYF; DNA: TGTGCCAGCAGCTTAGATCTAGCGGGTCGGGGCGAGCAGTACTTC
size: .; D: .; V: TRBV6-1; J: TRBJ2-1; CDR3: CASIIQVPGDEQFF; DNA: TGTGCCAGCATCATTCAAGTACCGGGGGATGAGCAGTTCTTC
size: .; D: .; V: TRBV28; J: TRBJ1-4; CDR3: CASSSDIKLFF; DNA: TGTGCCAGCAGTTCCGACATTAAACTGTTTTTT
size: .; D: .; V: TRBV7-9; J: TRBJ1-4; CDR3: CASSPQGHEKLFF; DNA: TGTGCCAGCAGCCCGCAGGGGCACGAAAAACTGTTTTTT
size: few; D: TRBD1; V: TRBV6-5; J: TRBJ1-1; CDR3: CASSYSGQGEAFF; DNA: TGTGCCAGCAGTTACTCTGGACAGGGTGAAGCTTTCTTT
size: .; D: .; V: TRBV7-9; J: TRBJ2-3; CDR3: CASSRGVGAQRDTQYF; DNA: TGTGCCAGCAGCCGTGGGGTGGGCGCCCAGAGAGATACGCAGTATTTT
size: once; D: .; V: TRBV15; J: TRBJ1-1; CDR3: CATSRDTGRRSGTEAFF; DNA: TGTGCCACCAGCAGAGATACAGGTCGGCGGTCGGGCACTGAAGCTTTCTTT
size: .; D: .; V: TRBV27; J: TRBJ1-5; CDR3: CASSFSGPNQPQHF; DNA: TGTGCCAGCAGTTTTTCGGGACCCAATCAGCCCCAGCATTTT
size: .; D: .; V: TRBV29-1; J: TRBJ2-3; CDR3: CSAPGGASTDTQYF; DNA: TGCAGCGCGCCTGGGGGGGCTAGCACAGATACGCAGTATTTT
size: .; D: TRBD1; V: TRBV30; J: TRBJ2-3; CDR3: CAWSVGGTGSDTQYF; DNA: TGTGCCTGGAGTGTGGGGGGGACAGGGTCGGATACGCAGTATTTT
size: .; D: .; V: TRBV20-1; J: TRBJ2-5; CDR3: CSASLKETQYF; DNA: TGCAGTGCTAGCCTTAAAGAGACCCAGTACTTC
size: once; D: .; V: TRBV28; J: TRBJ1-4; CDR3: CASTTGGGGEKLFF; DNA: TGTGCCAGCACCACCGGGGGCGGAGGTGAAAAACTGTTTTTT
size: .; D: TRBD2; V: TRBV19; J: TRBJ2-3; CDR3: CASSIPRTSGITDTQYF; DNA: TGTGCCAGTAGTATACCCCGGACTAGCGGGATCACAGATACGCAGTATTTT
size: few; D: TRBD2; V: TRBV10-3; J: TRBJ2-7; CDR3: CAISEAGRYEQYF; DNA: TGTGCCATCAGTGAAGCGGGGAGATACGAGCAGTACTTC
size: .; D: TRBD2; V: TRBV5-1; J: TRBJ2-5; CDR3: CASSLTGRAGETQYF; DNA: TGCGCCAGCAGCTTGACCGGGAGGGCCGGAGAGACCCAGTACTTC
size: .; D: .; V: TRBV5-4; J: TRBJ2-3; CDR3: CASSLRTGRTDTQYF; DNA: TGTGCCAGCAGCCTGAGGACCGGGCGCACAGATACGCAGTATTTT
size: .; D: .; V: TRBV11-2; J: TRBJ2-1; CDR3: CASSPQGGRPYNEQFF; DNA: TGTGCCAGCAGCCCCCAGGGGGGAAGACCCTACAATGAGCAGTTCTTC
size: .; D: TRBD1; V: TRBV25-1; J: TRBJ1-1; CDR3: CASGQGGIMNTEAFF; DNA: TGTGCCAGCGGACAGGGGGGGATAATGAACACTGAAGCTTTCTTT
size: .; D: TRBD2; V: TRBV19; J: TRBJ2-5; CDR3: CASSPRAGEVRGKTQYF; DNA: TGTGCCAGTAGTCCGAGAGCGGGAGAGGTTAGGGGAAAGACCCAGTACTTC
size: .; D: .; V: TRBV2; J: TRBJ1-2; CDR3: CASRFNPPSGYTF; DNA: TGTGCCAGCAGGTTCAACCCTCCGAGTGGCTACACCTTC
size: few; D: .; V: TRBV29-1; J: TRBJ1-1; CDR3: CSVEVRARGAFF; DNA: TGCAGCGTTGAAGTTAGGGCCCGGGGTGCTTTCTTT
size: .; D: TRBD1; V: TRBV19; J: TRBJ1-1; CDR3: CASTPGDRQNTEAFF; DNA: TGTGCCAGTACCCCGGGGGACAGGCAGAACACTGAAGCTTTCTTT
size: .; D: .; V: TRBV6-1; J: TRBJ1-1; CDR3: CASGEVIKIEAFF; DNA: TGTGCCAGCGGAGAGGTAATAAAGATTGAAGCTTTCTTT
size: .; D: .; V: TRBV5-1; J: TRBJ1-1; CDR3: CASSFVEGAEAFF; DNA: TGCGCCAGCAGCTTCGTAGAGGGGGCTGAAGCTTTCTTT
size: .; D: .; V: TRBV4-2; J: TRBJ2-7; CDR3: CASSLVLAATYEQYF; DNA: TGTGCCAGCAGCTTGGTTTTAGCGGCTACCTACGAGCAGTACTTC
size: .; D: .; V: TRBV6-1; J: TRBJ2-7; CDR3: CASSLSGAYEQYF; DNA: TGTGCCAGCAGTCTTAGCGGCGCCTACGAGCAGTACTTC
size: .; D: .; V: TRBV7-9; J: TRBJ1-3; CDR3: CASSQTGYSGNTIYF; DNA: TGTGCCAGCAGCCAAACAGGGTACTCTGGAAACACCATATATTTT
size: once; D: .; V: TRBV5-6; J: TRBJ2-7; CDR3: CASSLAGPSGTYEQYF; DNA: TGTGCCAGCAGCTTGGCCGGGCCGTCAGGGACCTATGAGCAGTACTTC
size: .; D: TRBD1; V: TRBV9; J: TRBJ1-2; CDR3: CASSVEDRVGAYTF; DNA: TGTGCCAGCAGCGTTGAGGACAGGGTTGGTGCCTACACCTTC
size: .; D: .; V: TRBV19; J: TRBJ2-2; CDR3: CASRRVENTGELFF; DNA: TGTGCCAGTAGGAGAGTGGAGAACACCGGGGAGCTGTTTTTT